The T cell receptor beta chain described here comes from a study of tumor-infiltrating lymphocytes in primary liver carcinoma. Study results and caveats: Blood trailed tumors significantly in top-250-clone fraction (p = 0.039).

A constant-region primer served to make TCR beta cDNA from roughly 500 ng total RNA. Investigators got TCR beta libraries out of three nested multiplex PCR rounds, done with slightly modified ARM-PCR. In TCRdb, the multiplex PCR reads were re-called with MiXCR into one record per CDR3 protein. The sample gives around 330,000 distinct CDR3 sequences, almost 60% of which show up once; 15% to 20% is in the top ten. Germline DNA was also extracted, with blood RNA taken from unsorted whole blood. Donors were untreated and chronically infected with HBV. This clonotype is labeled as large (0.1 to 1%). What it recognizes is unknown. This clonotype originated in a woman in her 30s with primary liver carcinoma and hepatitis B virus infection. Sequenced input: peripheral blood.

The chain's CDR3 is CASSFTNTGELFF. The CDR3 nucleotides are TGTGCCAGCAGCTTCACGAACACCGGGGAGCTGTTTTTT. The gene calls are TRBV11-2 and TRBJ2-2, with no clear D. This CDR3 comprises 13 residues. Germline V gene data show CDR1 as SGHAT and CDR2 as FQNNGV. V dropped 3 bases and J dropped 0 bases, with 2 bases sitting between them.